The 28 T cell receptor beta chains below were found in one sample sequenced in a study of T cells after yellow fever vaccination. TCRdb reanalysed the 5' RACE reads using MiXCR and keeps one entry per CDR3 protein. Of just over 250,000 distinct CDR3 sequences in the sample, roughly 5% were seen once. The input for sequencing was CD4+ T cells sorted from PBMCs, taken on the day of the yellow fever booster vaccination. All receptors derive from a man between 18 and 29 years old who received the YFV17D yellow fever vaccine.

The table lists this clonotype with a few counts. The rearrangement uses TRBV2 and TRBJ2-3; D not certain. Deletions cut 6 bases from V and 1 base from J, with 11 bases between. CDR1 SNHLY and CDR2 FYNNEI come from the germline V gene. The CDR3 spans 14 residues. CDR3 DNA sequence: TGTGCCAGCAGCGCACAGTGGGGCACAGATACGCAGTATTTT. Its protein product is CASSAQWGTDTQYF.

The chain uses TRBV7-8 and TRBJ2-3; 8 positions agree with TRBD2. From germline, CDR1 is SGHVS and CDR2 FQNEAQ. The CDR3 consists of 16 residues. V lost 4 bases and J lost 6; bases outside the gene matches: 12. In nucleotides, the CDR3 is TGTGCCAGCAGCTACCTCGCGGGACTAGTCGAGGATACGCAGTATTTT. It specifies CASSYLAGLVEDTQYF.

This clonotype has more than one count but fewer than ten. This sequence joins TRBV10-3 and TRBJ1-6; 9 bases match TRBD1. Looked up from germline, CDR1 is ENHRY and CDR2 is SYGVKD. V shed 6 bases and J 9 bases; nucleotides not matched to a gene: 9. This CDR3 has 15 residues. CDR3 nucleotides: TGTGCCATCAGGGAACAGGGGGCTGTCGGTTCACCCCTCCACTTT. This sequence encodes CAIREQGAVGSPLHF.

This clonotype was counted between two and nine times. The chain is built from TRBV9 and TRBJ1-2, with TRBD1 matching over 7 bases. The V segment lost 4 bases and the J segment 4 bases; nucleotides outside the gene matches: 7. Germline CDR1 and CDR2: SGDLS and YYNGEE. This CDR3 has 14 residues. The CDR3 nucleotides read TGTGCCAGCAGCCCACAGGGGACCCTCTATGGCTACACCTTC. It codes for CASSPQGTLYGYTF.

This clonotype was recorded a few times. The chain employs TRBV27 and TRBJ2-4; D possibly corresponds to TRBD2 (6 bases). Germline lookup yields CDR1 MNHEY and CDR2 SMNVEV (reference sequence). The CDR3 spans 16 residues. The V gene lost 6 bases and the J gene lost 0 bases, with 15 bases spanning the gap. CDR3 protein: CASRGSGTIAKNIQYF. The CDR3 coding sequence is TGTGCCAGCAGGGGTAGCGGAACCATAGCCAAAAACATTCAGTACTTC.

The chain uses TRBV6-5 and TRBJ2-2, with D uncertain. The CDR3 is 13 residues long. V was pared by 4 bases and J by 7 bases, with 10 bases between. Germline V gene data show CDR1 as MNHEY and CDR2 as SVGAGI. The CDR3 region is CASSFLWRGELFF. The CDR3 coding sequence is TGTGCCAGCAGTTTCTTATGGCGCGGGGAGCTGTTTTTT.

The CDR3 region has the DNA TGCGCCAGCAGCTCTCTGGACAGGGGGAGCACTGAAGCTTTCTTT. It specifies CASSSLDRGSTEAFF. V and J are TRBV5-1 and TRBJ1-1, with 10 bases matching TRBD1. J was trimmed by 4 bases and V by 3 bases; bases with no gene match: 6. CDR1 SGHRS and CDR2 YFSETQ come from the germline V gene. This CDR3 contains 15 residues.

This clonotype was recorded many times. DNA of the CDR3: TGTGCCTGGAGTGCCGGACAGGGAGGGTACAATGAGCAGTTCTTC. This encodes CAWSAGQGGYNEQFF. The chain links TRBV30 to TRBJ2-1, with a weak D call TRBD1 (8 bases). Looked up from germline, CDR1 is GTSNPN and CDR2 is SVGIG (reference sequence). V was pared by 1 base and J by 4 bases, with 14 bases between. CDR3 length: 15 residues.

This rearrangement joins TRBV5-6 to TRBJ2-5, with a tentative D call TRBD2 (5 bases). Per the germline V gene, CDR1 is SGHDT and CDR2 is YYEEEE. CDR3 size: 13 residues. The V gene lost 0 bases and the J gene lost 5 bases, with 8 bases spanning the gap. The CDR3 here is CASSLGRAETQYF. CDR3 coding DNA: TGTGCCAGCAGCTTGGGGCGGGCGGAGACCCAGTACTTC.

The V gene is TRBV20-1, the J gene TRBJ1-1; a weak D match, TRBD1 (5 bases). From germline, CDR1 is DFQATT and CDR2 SNEGSKA (reference sequence). This CDR3 is built from 14 residues. Trimming pared 5 bases from V and 1 base from J, leaving 14 bases between. Here the CDR3 reads CSAPMGVGNTEAFF. The CDR3 region has the DNA TGCAGTGCTCCCATGGGGGTTGGGAACACTGAAGCTTTCTTT.

This chain uses TRBV20-1 with TRBJ2-1, with a possible D match to TRBD1 (5 bases). Per the germline V gene, CDR1 is DFQATT and CDR2 is SNEGSKA (reference sequence). The CDR3 has 16 amino acids. Trimming stripped 2 bases from V and 5 bases from J, with 19 bases between. The CDR3 DNA follows: TGCAGTGCTAGAAGTCCGCGTGCACAGGTAGACAATGAGCAGTTCTTC. This encodes CSARSPRAQVDNEQFF.

In its sample, this clonotype was seen a few times. CDR3 in amino acids: CASSYRAWGQSYNEQFF. For the CDR3, the DNA is TGTGCCAGCAGTTACCGGGCGTGGGGACAGAGCTACAATGAGCAGTTCTTC. This chain connects TRBV6-5 to TRBJ2-1, with TRBD1 matching over 7 bases. The germline V gene has CDR1 MNHEY and CDR2 SVGAGI. This CDR3 has 17 amino acids. Losses at the gene ends were 2 bases for V and 3 bases for J; bases not matched to a gene: 10.

The chain carries TRBV20-1 and TRBJ2-5; possibly TRBD1 for D (6 bases). V was cut by 6 bases and J by 0 bases, with 8 bases left in between. CDR3 length equals 12 residues. Germline CDR1 DFQATT, CDR2 SNEGSKA (reference sequence). CDR3 in DNA: TGCAGTGCAAGGACAGACCAAGAGACCCAGTACTTC. Translation gives CSARTDQETQYF.

This clonotype has more than one count but fewer than ten. The genes are TRBV19 and TRBJ1-6, with D maybe TRBD1 (5 bases). Trimming stripped 3 bases from V and 4 bases from J, with 16 bases between. This CDR3 has 17 residues. Germline CDR1 is LNHDA and CDR2 is SQIVND (reference sequence). The CDR3 DNA reads as TGTGCCAGTAGTATCGCCAGGGCGGAAATATATAATTCACCCCTCCACTTT. Protein: CASSIARAEIYNSPLHF.

The gene calls are TRBV27 and TRBJ1-3; the D is unclear. From germline, CDR1 is MNHEY and CDR2 SMNVEV (reference sequence). The CDR3 contains 13 residues. Deletions cut 5 bases from V and 7 bases from J, with 12 bases between. The CDR3 DNA sequence: TGTGCCAGCAGTGGAGGGTACCGCAACACCATATATTTT. Translated, it gives CASSGGYRNTIYF.

This clonotype appeared many times. The J gene is TRBJ1-6, the V gene TRBV12-3 or TRBV12-4; D is unresolved. This CDR3 has 14 residues. V was shortened by 6 bases and J by 7 bases, with 13 bases between the two germline ends. The CDR3 DNA reads TGTGCCAGCAGATCAGTGACGGAAAATTCACCCCTCCACTTT. Its translation is CASRSVTENSPLHF.

In its sample, this clonotype was seen a few times. This sequence joins TRBV30 and TRBJ2-2; D is possibly TRBD1 (6 bases). The CDR3 totals 15 residues. CDR1 is GTSNPN, CDR2 SVGIG, per germline (reference sequence). Trimming left V 8 bases short and J 1 base short, with 17 bases between. This chain's CDR3 is CATKTKGENTGELFF. CDR3 DNA sequence: TGTGCCACCAAAACGAAGGGGGAGAACACCGGGGAGCTGTTTTTT. The whole variable domain, filled in from reference TRBV30 and TRBJ2-2, reads SQTIHQWPATLVQPVGSPLSLECTVEGTSNPNLYWYRQAAGRGLQLLFYSVGIGQISSEVPQNLSASRPQDRQFILSSKKLLLSDSGFYLCATKTKGENTGELFFGEGSRLTVL.

This clonotype was seen a few times. The CDR3, as DNA: TGTGCCATCCGAGGGCCCACAGGGAGTGAGACCCAGTACTTC. It yields the protein CAIRGPTGSETQYF. The chain links TRBV10-3 to TRBJ2-5; weak D call: TRBD1 (6 bases). The ends were cut back, 8 bases at V and 5 bases at J, with 18 bases in the middle. CDR3 length equals 14 residues. The germline V gene encodes CDR1 ENHRY and CDR2 SYGVKD.

J is TRBJ2-7 and V is TRBV7-2; TRBD1 matches 11 bases. V lost 1 base and J lost 4; bases outside the gene matches: 6. The CDR3 length is 16 residues. The germline CDR1 and CDR2 sequences are SGHTA and FQGNSA. In nucleotides, the CDR3 is TGTGCCAGCAGCTTAGATACCGGGACAGGGGGGTACGAGCAGTACTTC. It specifies CASSLDTGTGGYEQYF.

This clonotype was seen only a few times. The chain employs TRBV5-1 and TRBJ2-2; 10 nucleotides agree with TRBD1. The length of the CDR3 is 15 residues. Losses at the gene ends were 3 bases for V and 7 bases for J; bases not matched to a gene: 6. Germline lookup yields CDR1 SGHRS and CDR2 YFSETQ. CDR3 DNA: TGCGCCAGCAGCTCTACTGACAGGGGGCACGGGGAGCTGTTTTTT. Residues: CASSSTDRGHGELFF.

This clonotype was counted between two and nine times. The chain links TRBV20-1 to TRBJ1-3; D gene unclear. The CDR3 length is 17 residues. Deletions cut 5 bases from V and 4 bases from J, with 24 bases between. CDR1 is DFQATT and CDR2 is SNEGSKA in the germline V gene (reference sequence). This CDR3 reads CSALSTGLTRSGNTIYF. Written as DNA, the CDR3 is TGCAGTGCTCTCTCGACCGGGCTTACACGGTCCGGAAACACCATATATTTT.

Many counts were recorded for this clonotype. The chain joins TRBV20-1 to TRBJ2-7, with 9 nucleotides matching TRBD2. J lost 6 bases, V lost 5 bases, and 8 bases had no gene match. Germline CDR1 reads DFQATT; CDR2 reads SNEGSKA (reference sequence). The CDR3 totals 13 residues. CDR3 in amino acids: CSAGRGGAGEQYF. In nucleotides, the CDR3 is TGCAGTGCTGGTCGCGGGGGGGCAGGCGAGCAGTACTTC.

This clonotype was seen ten or more times. The chain recombines TRBV5-1 with TRBJ1-1, with D unresolved. Germline lookup yields CDR1 SGHRS and CDR2 YFSETQ. CDR3 length: 13 residues. V shed 0 bases and J shed 3 bases, with 6 bases lying between them. As DNA, the CDR3 is TGCGCCAGCAGCTTGGGACAAGACACTGAAGCTTTCTTT. Residues: CASSLGQDTEAFF.

The V and J genes are TRBV6-2 or TRBV6-3 and TRBJ1-1; TRBD1 aligns across 12 bases. The germline V gene encodes CDR1 MNHEY and CDR2 SVGEGT. The CDR3 contains 15 residues. V lost 5 bases to trimming and J lost 7 bases; unmatched junction nucleotides: 8. The CDR3 is CASSAPGQGANEAFF. Written as DNA, the CDR3 is TGTGCCAGCAGTGCACCGGGACAGGGGGCGAATGAAGCTTTCTTT.

This clonotype has only a few counts. The rearrangement joins TRBV12-3 or TRBV12-4 to TRBJ1-2, with no clear D. The length of the CDR3 is 14 residues. V was shortened by 7 bases and J by 8 bases, with 20 bases between the two germline ends. The CDR3 nucleotides are TGTGCCAGCACTAGAAGCGGGCGAAAAGGCGGCTACACCTTC. This encodes CASTRSGRKGGYTF.

The sample holds many counts of this clonotype. This chain connects TRBV5-1 to TRBJ2-1; 8 bases line up with TRBD1. The germline V gene encodes CDR1 SGHRS and CDR2 YFSETQ. CDR3 length equals 17 residues. The V and J ends lost 4 bases and 1 base, in that order; junction bases with no gene match: 10. The CDR3 DNA sequence: TGCGCCAGCAGCCTCGCGACAGGGGCGGTATCCTACAATGAGCAGTTCTTC. Its protein product is CASSLATGAVSYNEQFF. Using reference TRBV5-1 and TRBJ2-1 for the parts outside the CDR3, the full variable domain is KAGVTQTPRYLIKTRGQQVTLSCSPISGHRSVSWYQQTPGQGLQFLFEYFSETQRNKGNFPGRFSGRQFSNSRSEMNVSTLELGDSALYLCASSLATGAVSYNEQFFGPGTRLTVL.

This clonotype was seen a few times. The rearrangement joins TRBV4-2 to TRBJ2-5, with 7 bases identical to TRBD1. Germline trimming cut 1 base from V and 5 bases from J; bases unmatched to any gene: 7. The CDR3 has 15 amino acids. Germline CDR1 reads LGHNA; CDR2 reads YNFKEQ. CDR3 amino acids: CASSQASGQLETQYF. The DNA for the CDR3 is TGTGCCAGCAGCCAAGCTTCGGGACAGTTGGAGACCCAGTACTTC.

This clonotype was seen many times. The rearrangement uses TRBV6-5 and TRBJ2-1; 8 bases fit TRBD1. The V segment lost 7 bases and the J segment 6 bases; nucleotides outside the gene matches: 5. Germline assignment: CDR1 MNHEY and CDR2 SVGAGI. The CDR3 consists of 13 residues. The CDR3 sequence is CASNGQGGNEQFF. CDR3 bases: TGTGCCAGCAATGGACAGGGAGGCAATGAGCAGTTCTTC.